The present T cell receptor (beta chain) was sequenced within a study of preoperative IRX-2 immunotherapy in early breast cancer. Germline V lookup: CDR1 MNHGY, CDR2 SAAAGT. Trimming took off 2 bases at V and 6 bases at J, with 14 bases between the two ends. The CDR3 contains 15 residues. Sequenced by immunoSEQ multiplex PCR; TCRdb stores in-frame clones only, minus some. The data show 25,000 to 35,000 clones, over 75% seen once. This sample's treatment: preoperative locoregional IRX-2 cytokine immunotherapy. The material was obtained from a patient treated with IRX-2 immunotherapy. The receptor was isolated from a human donor with breast cancer. The rearrangement uses TRBV6-8 and TRBJ2-1, with D unclear. The CDR3 DNA is TGTGCCAGCAGTTACCGGCGGCACCCAATCAATGAGCAGTTCTTC. This encodes CASSYRRHPINEQFF.